This T cell receptor beta chain emerged from a study of radiotherapy plus CTLA-4 blockade in lung cancer. Looking at the study overall: Objective responses were observed in about 17% of patients, and disease control was achieved by roughly 29%.

Sequencing used immunoSEQ multiplex PCR; TCRdb keeps in-frame clones, though not all of them. The sample has about 98,000 clones, about 81% seen once; the top ten hold approximately 3.7%. Trimming removed 4 bases from V and 3 bases from J; junction bases left unmatched: 21. The CDR3 extends over 23 amino acids. The V gene's germline CDR1 is MDHEN and CDR2 SYDVKM. To note about this clone: Its antigen is unidentified.

Whole-study findings and limits: Clones of tumor-derived TCRs expanded in blood after radiotherapy plus ipilimumab. Best predicting response, reportedly, were early blood T cell clone dynamics, with interferon-beta.

This receptor was obtained from a human donor with non-small cell lung cancer who had a partial response to radiotherapy plus ipilimumab. Material: peripheral blood, obtained from a patient treated with radiotherapy plus ipilimumab. The V call is TRBV28, the J call TRBJ2-2, with 15 bases aligning to TRBD2. This CDR3 reads CASSSSPLEIRTSGRADTGELFF. CDR3 coding DNA: TGTGCCAGCAGTTCATCCCCATTAGAGATTCGGACTAGCGGGAGGGCAGACACCGGGGAGCTGTTTTTT.